The rows below give T cell receptor beta chains drawn from one sample of a study of identical twins. TCRdb itself ran the 5' RACE reads through MiXCR, one entry per CDR3 protein. The sample shows hundreds of thousands of distinct CDR3 sequences, roughly 20% of them seen only once. A further study also used this sample, focusing on T cells expressing NK-cell markers.

The sequencing input was PBMCs. Receptor source: a woman between 18 and 30 years old in good health. CDR3s include the opening cysteine and the closing phenylalanine or tryptophan. D genes are given only for firm matches. Clone size appears in some rows only: once, few, many, or a class for an expanded clone.

j_call d_call clone_size v_call cdr3_aa cdr3_nt
TRBJ2-7 . few TRBV5-5 CASSRRWGQSTYEQYF TGTGCCAGCAGCCGGCGGTGGGGGCAGTCAACCTACGAGCAGTACTTC
TRBJ2-3 TRBD2 . TRBV11-2 CASSLSRSTSGFTDTQYF TGTGCCAGCAGCTTAAGTCGTAGTACTAGCGGGTTCACAGATACGCAGTATTTT
TRBJ2-7 . . TRBV4-3 CASSQDRGQYEQYF TGCGCCAGCAGCCAAGATCGGGGGCAATACGAGCAGTACTTC
TRBJ1-1 TRBD1 few TRBV24-1 CATRVARGFNTEAFF TGTGCCACGAGAGTAGCCAGGGGGTTTAACACTGAAGCTTTCTTT
TRBJ2-7 TRBD2 few TRBV20-1 CSALPGGYEQYF TGCAGTGCCCTCCCGGGGGGCTACGAGCAGTACTTC
TRBJ2-7 . few TRBV9 CASSTHPAPPYEQYF TGTGCCAGCAGCACGCACCCAGCGCCCCCTTACGAGCAGTACTTC
TRBJ2-7 TRBD1 few TRBV10-3 CAISEPGQGAYEQYF TGTGCCATCAGTGAGCCGGGACAGGGGGCCTACGAGCAGTACTTC
TRBJ2-1 . few TRBV10-3 CAISLENEQFF TGTGCCATCAGCCTGGAGAATGAGCAGTTCTTC
TRBJ2-1 TRBD2 . TRBV10-3 CAITGTSGRDNEQFF TGTGCCATCACTGGGACTAGCGGGAGAGACAATGAGCAGTTCTTC
TRBJ1-1 TRBD1 few TRBV29-1 CSVSRDSLNTEAFF TGCAGCGTTAGCCGGGACAGCCTGAACACTGAAGCTTTCTTT
TRBJ2-1 TRBD2 . TRBV10-2 CASSAGASGYNEQFF TGCGCCAGCAGTGCCGGGGCTAGCGGCTACAATGAGCAGTTCTTC
TRBJ2-7 . few TRBV12-3/TRBV12-4 CASSLSAFNEQYF TGTGCCAGCAGTTTAAGTGCGTTCAACGAGCAGTACTTC
TRBJ2-3 . . TRBV12-3/TRBV12-4 CASRAGGAQYF TGTGCCAGCAGAGCAGGGGGGGCGCAGTATTTT
TRBJ2-3 . . TRBV6-2/TRBV6-3 CASSPRIRDTQYF TGTGCCAGCAGCCCCCGAATACGAGATACGCAGTATTTT
TRBJ2-7 . few TRBV7-2 CASSSGLEGEQYF TGTGCCAGCAGCTCTGGACTTGAAGGCGAGCAGTACTTC
TRBJ1-1 TRBD1 once TRBV4-3 CASSQGPGQGTEAFF TGCGCCAGCAGCCAAGGGCCGGGACAGGGCACTGAAGCTTTCTTT